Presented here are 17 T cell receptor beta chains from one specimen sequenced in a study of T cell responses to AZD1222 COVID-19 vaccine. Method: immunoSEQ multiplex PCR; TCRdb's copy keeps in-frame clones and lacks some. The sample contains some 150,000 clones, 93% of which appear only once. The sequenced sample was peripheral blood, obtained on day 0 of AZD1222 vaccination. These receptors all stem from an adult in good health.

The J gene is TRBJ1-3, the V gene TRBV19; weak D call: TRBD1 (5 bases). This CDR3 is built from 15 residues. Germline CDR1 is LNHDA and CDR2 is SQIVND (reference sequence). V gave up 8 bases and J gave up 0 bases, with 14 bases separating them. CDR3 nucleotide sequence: TGTGCCAGTCAGGGACGGCAAATCTCTGGAAACACCATATATTTT. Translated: CASQGRQISGNTIYF.

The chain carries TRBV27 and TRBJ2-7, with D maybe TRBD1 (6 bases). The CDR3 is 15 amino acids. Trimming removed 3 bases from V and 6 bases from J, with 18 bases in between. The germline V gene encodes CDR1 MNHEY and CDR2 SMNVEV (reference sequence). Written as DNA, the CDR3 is TGTGCCAGCAGTTTTGGAACAGGGTTTCTACGCGAGCAGTACTTC. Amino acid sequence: CASSFGTGFLREQYF.

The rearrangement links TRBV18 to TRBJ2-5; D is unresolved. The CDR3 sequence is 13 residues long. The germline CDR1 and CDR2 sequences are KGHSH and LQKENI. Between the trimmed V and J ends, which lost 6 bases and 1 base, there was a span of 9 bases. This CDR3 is CASSSDGQETQYF. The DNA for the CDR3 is TGTGCCAGCTCGTCGGACGGCCAAGAGACCCAGTACTTC.

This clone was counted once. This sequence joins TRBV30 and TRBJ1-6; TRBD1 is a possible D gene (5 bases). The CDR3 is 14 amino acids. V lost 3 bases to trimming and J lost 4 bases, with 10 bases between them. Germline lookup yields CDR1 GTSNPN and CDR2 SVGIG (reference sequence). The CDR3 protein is CAWSQGVYNSPLHF. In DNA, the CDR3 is TGTGCCTGGAGCCAAGGGGTTTATAATTCACCCCTCCACTTT. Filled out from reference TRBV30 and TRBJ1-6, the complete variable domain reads SQTIHQWPATLVQPVGSPLSLECTVEGTSNPNLYWYRQAAGRGLQLLFYSVGIGQISSEVPQNLSASRPQDRQFILSSKKLLLSDSGFYLCAWSQGVYNSPLHFGNGTRLTVT.

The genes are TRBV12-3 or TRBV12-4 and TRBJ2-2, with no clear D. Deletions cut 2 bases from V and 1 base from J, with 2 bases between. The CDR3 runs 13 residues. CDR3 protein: CASSLQNTGELFF. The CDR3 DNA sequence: TGTGCCAGCAGTTTACAGAACACCGGGGAGCTGTTTTTT.

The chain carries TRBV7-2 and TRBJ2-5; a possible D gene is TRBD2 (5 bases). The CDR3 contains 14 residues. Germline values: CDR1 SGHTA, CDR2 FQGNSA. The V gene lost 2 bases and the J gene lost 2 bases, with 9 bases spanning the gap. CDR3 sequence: CASSLHGGQETQYF. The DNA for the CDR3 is TGTGCCAGCAGCTTACATGGAGGACAAGAGACCCAGTACTTC.

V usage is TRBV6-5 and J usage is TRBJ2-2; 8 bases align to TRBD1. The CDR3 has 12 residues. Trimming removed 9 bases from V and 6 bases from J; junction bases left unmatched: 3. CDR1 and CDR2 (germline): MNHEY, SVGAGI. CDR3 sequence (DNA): TGTGCCAGTCGACAGGGGTCCGGGGAGCTGTTTTTT. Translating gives CASRQGSGELFF.

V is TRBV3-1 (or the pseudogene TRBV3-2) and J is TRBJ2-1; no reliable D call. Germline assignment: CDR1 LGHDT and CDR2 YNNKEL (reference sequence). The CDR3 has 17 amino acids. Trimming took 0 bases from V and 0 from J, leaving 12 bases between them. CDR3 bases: TGTGCCAGCAGCCAAGAAATTGGCGTGAGCTCCTACAATGAGCAGTTCTTC. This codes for CASSQEIGVSSYNEQFF.

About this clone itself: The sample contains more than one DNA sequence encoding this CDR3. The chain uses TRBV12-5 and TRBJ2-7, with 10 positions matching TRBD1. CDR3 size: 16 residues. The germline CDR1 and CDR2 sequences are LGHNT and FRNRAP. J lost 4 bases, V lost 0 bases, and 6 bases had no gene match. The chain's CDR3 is CASGLVLGQGPYEQYF. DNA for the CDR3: TGTGCTAGTGGTTTGGTCTTGGGACAGGGGCCTTACGAGCAGTACTTC.

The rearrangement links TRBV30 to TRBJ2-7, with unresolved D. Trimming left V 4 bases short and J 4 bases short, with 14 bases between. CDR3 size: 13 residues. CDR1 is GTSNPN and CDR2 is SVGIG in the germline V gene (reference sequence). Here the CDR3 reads CAWKRDPPYEQYF. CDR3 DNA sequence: TGTGCCTGGAAAAGGGATCCCCCTTACGAGCAGTACTTC.

CDR3 amino acids: CASSSGLAADTQYF. DNA of the CDR3: TGTGCCAGCAGCTCCGGACTAGCTGCAGATACGCAGTATTTT. V and J are TRBV5-4 and TRBJ2-3; 8 positions agree with TRBD2. Germline CDR1 reads SGHNT; CDR2 reads YYREEE (reference sequence). V trimming: 3 bases; J trimming: 4 bases; junction bases outside the gene matches: 4. This CDR3 comprises 14 residues.

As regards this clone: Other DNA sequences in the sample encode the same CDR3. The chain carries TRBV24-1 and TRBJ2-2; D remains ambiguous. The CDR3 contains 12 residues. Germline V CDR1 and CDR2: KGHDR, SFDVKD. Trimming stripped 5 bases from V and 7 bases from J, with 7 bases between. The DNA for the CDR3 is TGTGCCACCAGTGGCGGAATCGGGGAGCTGTTTTTT. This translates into CATSGGIGELFF.

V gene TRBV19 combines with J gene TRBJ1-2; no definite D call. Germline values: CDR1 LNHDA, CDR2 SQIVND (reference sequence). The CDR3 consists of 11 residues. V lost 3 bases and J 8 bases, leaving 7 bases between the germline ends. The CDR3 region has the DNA TGTGCCAGTAGTATGGGTATGGGCTACACCTTC. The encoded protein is CASSMGMGYTF. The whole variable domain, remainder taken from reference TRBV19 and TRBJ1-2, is DGGITQSPKYLFRKEGQNVTLSCEQNLNHDAMYWYRQDPGQGLRLIYYSQIVNDFQKGDIAEGYSVSREKKESFPLTVTSAQKNPTAFYLCASSMGMGYTFGSGTRLTVV.

The CDR3 region is CASSLVGQADYEQYF. CDR3 sequence (DNA): TGCGCCAGCAGCTTGGTGGGACAGGCGGACTACGAGCAGTACTTC. The rearrangement links TRBV5-1 to TRBJ2-7; 8 bases map to TRBD1. Germline values: CDR1 SGHRS, CDR2 YFSETQ. CDR3 length: 15 amino acids. Trimming took 0 bases from V and 3 from J; bases not matched to a gene: 5. Combining the CDR3 with reference TRBV5-1 and TRBJ2-7 gives the whole variable domain KAGVTQTPRYLIKTRGQQVTLSCSPISGHRSVSWYQQTPGQGLQFLFEYFSETQRNKGNFPGRFSGRQFSNSRSEMNVSTLELGDSALYLCASSLVGQADYEQYFGPGTRLTVT.

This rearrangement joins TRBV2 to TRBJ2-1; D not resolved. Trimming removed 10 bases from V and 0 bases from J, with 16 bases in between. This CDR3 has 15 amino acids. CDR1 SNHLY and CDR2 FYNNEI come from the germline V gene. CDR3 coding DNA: TGTGCCACCCGCCCGGCGGCTAGCTCCTACAATGAGCAGTTCTTC. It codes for CATRPAASSYNEQFF. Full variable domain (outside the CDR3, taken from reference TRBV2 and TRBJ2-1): EPEVTQTPSHQVTQMGQEVILRCVPISNHLYFYWYRQILGQKVEFLVSFYNNEISEKSEIFDDQFSVERPDGSNFTLKIRSTKLEDSAMYFCATRPAASSYNEQFFGPGTRLTVL.

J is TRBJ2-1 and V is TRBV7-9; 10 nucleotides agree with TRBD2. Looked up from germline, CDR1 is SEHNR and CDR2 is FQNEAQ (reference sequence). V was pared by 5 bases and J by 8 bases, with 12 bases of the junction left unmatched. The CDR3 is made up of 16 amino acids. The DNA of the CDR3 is TGTGCCAGCAGCCTCCCAGCGGGAGGGCCGGATGATGAGCAGTTCTTC. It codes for CASSLPAGGPDDEQFF.

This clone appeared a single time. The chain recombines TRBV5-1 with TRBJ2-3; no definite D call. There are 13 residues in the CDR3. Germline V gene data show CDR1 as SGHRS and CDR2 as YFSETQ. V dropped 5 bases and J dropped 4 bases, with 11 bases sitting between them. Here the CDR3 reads CASSSVVADTQYF. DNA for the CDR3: TGCGCCAGCAGTTCAGTGGTGGCAGATACGCAGTATTTT.